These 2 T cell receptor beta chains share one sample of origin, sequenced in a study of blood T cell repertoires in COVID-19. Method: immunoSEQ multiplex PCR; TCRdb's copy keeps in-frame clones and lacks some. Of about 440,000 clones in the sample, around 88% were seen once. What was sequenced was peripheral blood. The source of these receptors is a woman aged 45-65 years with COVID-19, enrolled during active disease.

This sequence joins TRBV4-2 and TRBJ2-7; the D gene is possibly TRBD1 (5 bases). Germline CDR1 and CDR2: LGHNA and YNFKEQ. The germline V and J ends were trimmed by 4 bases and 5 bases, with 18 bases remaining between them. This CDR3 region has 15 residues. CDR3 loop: CASSRDKARQNEQYF. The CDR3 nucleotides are TGTGCCAGCAGCCGAGACAAAGCCAGACAGAACGAGCAGTACTTC.

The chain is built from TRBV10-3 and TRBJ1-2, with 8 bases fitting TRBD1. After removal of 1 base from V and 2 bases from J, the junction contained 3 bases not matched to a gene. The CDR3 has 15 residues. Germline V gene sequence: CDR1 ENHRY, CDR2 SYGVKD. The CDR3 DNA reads TGTGCCATCAGTGAGTGGGACAGGACCAACTATGGCTACACCTTC. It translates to CAISEWDRTNYGYTF.